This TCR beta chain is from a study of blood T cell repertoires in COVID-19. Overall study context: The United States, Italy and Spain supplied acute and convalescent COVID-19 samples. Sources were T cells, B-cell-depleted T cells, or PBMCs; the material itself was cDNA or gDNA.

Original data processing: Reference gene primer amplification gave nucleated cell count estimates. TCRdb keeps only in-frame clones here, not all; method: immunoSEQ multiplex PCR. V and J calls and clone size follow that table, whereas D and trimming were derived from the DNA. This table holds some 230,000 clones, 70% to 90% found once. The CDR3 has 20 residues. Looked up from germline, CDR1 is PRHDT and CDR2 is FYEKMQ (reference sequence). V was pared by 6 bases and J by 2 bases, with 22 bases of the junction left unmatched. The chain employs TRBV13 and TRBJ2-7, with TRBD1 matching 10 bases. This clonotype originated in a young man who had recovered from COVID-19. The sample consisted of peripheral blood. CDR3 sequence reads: CASRPTASGTGEGSTYEQYF. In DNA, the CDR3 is TGTGCCAGCAGGCCTACCGCGTCCGGGACAGGGGAGGGATCTACCTACGAGCAGTACTTC.